This is a list of T cell receptor beta chains from one sample in a study of shared T cell receptors in the human thymus. Sequencing used immunoSEQ multiplex PCR; TCRdb keeps in-frame clones, though not all of them. The sample has hundreds of thousands of clones, around 87% seen once; the top ten hold roughly 0.0087%. The same sample was also used in a study of human thymus T cells.

Sequenced sample: thymocytes. The receptor set was obtained from a boy under two years old with a congenital heart defect. The conserved cysteine and the conserved F or W are not part of the CDR3 here. Clone size appears in some rows only: once, few, many, or a class for an expanded clone.

v_call	clone_size	j_call	cdr3_aa
TRBV12-5	-	TRBJ2-1	ASGLVRGGEGWNEQF
TRBV6-5	-	TRBJ2-7	ASSRDRGRYEQY
TRBV10-3	few	TRBJ2-6	AISEVPSRKGANVLT
TRBV15	-	TRBJ1-5	ATSRGGTGIAQPQH
TRBV27	-	TRBJ2-7	ASSPSPPDEQY
TRBV28	-	TRBJ2-3	ASSIKTSGGTDTQY
TRBV4-3	-	TRBJ2-3	ASSQGPLAGAADTQY
TRBV30	-	TRBJ1-4	AWQGVSTNEKLF
TRBV5-1	-	TRBJ1-4	ASSFNRDNEKLF
TRBV5-1	-	TRBJ2-2	ASSLGLAVTGELF
TRBV19	-	TRBJ1-2	ASSDFDRDYGYT
TRBV27	-	TRBJ2-7	ASSLSGLRPEQY
TRBV15	-	TRBJ2-5	ATSIPKGQGGETQY
TRBV19	once	TRBJ2-1	ASSIAGASYEQF
TRBV28	-	TRBJ2-1	ASSFLSRQGNPNEQF
TRBV28	once	TRBJ1-1	ASTLRGDRKNTEAF
TRBV23-1	-	TRBJ1-5	ASSRRAGQPQH
TRBV2	-	TRBJ1-3	ASSEIYSGNTIY
TRBV7-2	-	TRBJ1-3	ASSPTGAGNTIY
TRBV6-6	few	TRBJ1-5	ASSYSGRGNQPQH
TRBV4-3	-	TRBJ2-3	ASSLRVWRGLVPDTQY
TRBV7-8	-	TRBJ2-7	ASSLTGVDYEQY
TRBV10-3	few	TRBJ1-2	AISDQTGGWGNYGYT
TRBV4-3	-	TRBJ1-2	ASRPRDSYGYT
TRBV5-6	few	TRBJ1-1	ASSCRDSKLNTEAF
TRBV7-7	-	TRBJ2-7	ASSLGKRTGIYEQY
TRBV20-1	-	TRBJ2-4	SARDGGD
TRBV27	-	TRBJ2-4	ASGRQGWGKNIQY
TRBV27	few	TRBJ2-7	ASSLWGHLYEQY
TRBV4-1	-	TRBJ2-3	ASSQQGLAGLDTQY
TRBV10-3	-	TRBJ1-1	AISEGKDMTLGNTEAF
TRBV5-1	once	TRBJ1-2	ASRGEYPGDRLPHYGYT
TRBV30	-	TRBJ2-1	AWTAVEGTGVDEQF
TRBV4-1	once	TRBJ2-7	ASSLIQGPTYEQY
TRBV2	-	TRBJ2-7	ARRARGNYEQY
TRBV11-1	-	TRBJ2-1	ASSRERTSPYNEQF
TRBV29-1	-	TRBJ1-1	SVEGAELNTEAF
TRBV27	-	TRBJ2-5	ASRDLAWLEETQY
TRBV4-1	-	TRBJ1-4	ASSSEPRQGGTNEKLF
TRBV27	-	TRBJ1-5	ASSLQGVGQPQH
TRBV6-5	-	TRBJ2-7	ASSFSQDSYEQY
TRBV5-1	-	TRBJ2-7	ASSRGSYEQY
TRBV6-6	-	TRBJ2-1	ASRGGLYNEQF
TRBV7-9	-	TRBJ2-3	ASSLGLAGGPTDTQY
TRBV11-2	-	TRBJ1-2	ASSFSGRIGYT
TRBV6-5	-	TRBJ2-5	ASSYSLAGYQETQY
TRBV7-9	-	TRBJ1-1	ASSLESENTEAF
TRBV28	-	TRBJ2-7	ASSFWTSVRDEQY
TRBV6-1	-	TRBJ1-3	ASSGRAIY
TRBV7-6	-	TRBJ2-3	ASSPGSGVPDTQY
TRBV4-1	-	TRBJ1-5	ASSQDISGYNQPQH
TRBV5-1	-	TRBJ2-3	ASSLECLDRGRDTQY
TRBV5-4	-	TRBJ2-5	ASSWKTPGTRQETQY
TRBV5-1	-	TRBJ1-1	ASSLDGGTTEAF
TRBV5-6	-	TRBJ2-3	ASRRELSTDTQY
TRBV29-1	-	TRBJ2-7	SVGTYYEQY
TRBV4-3	-	TRBJ2-1	ASSQSPGTSGRYEQF
TRBV2	-	TRBJ1-2	ASSERDRGVDYGYT
TRBV7-6	-	TRBJ2-3	ASSSEGQGFLFSPQY